Given below is one TCR beta chain in context. Its target is not known. This record belongs to a study of T cell responses to AZD1222 COVID-19 vaccine. With 6 bases removed from V and 1 base from J, the gap between germline ends came to 3 bases. CDR1 and CDR2 (germline): LGHDT, YNNKEL (reference sequence). CDR3 length: 11 residues. General study results and limits: Scientists sampled the repertoires only once the peak T cell response had passed. Clonal diversity was possibly underestimated, and white British individuals and females predominated among donors. Spike was spanned by vaccine-associated CD4 TCRs, which were dominant at 160-218 and 743-854.

Sequencing was performed with immunoSEQ multiplex PCR; in TCRdb, only in-frame clones are kept and a portion is missing. The sample contains approximately 79,000 clones, roughly 84% of which appear only once. This clonotype was obtained from an adult in good health. The sequencing here drew on peripheral blood, taken on day 0 of AZD1222 vaccination. The chain uses TRBV3-1 (or the pseudogene TRBV3-2) and TRBJ2-5; D is undetermined. CDR3 sequence (DNA): TGTGCCAGCAGTCTCCAAGAGACCCAGTACTTC. Its protein is CASSLQETQYF.